This T cell receptor beta chain was identified during a study of blood T cell repertoires in COVID-19. The protocol was immunoSEQ multiplex PCR, while the TCRdb copy is restricted to in-frame clones and leaves out a portion. The table lists about 250,000 clones, approximately 84% of them singletons. The CDR3 runs 15 residues. V lost 5 bases and J lost 8; bases outside the gene matches: 3. Looked up from germline, CDR1 is SEHNR and CDR2 is FQNEAQ (reference sequence). This TCR came from a man aged 35 to 55 who had recovered from COVID-19. Specimen: PBMCs or T cells enriched from blood (not recorded which). J is TRBJ2-1 and V is TRBV7-9; the match to TRBD2 covers 16 bases. CDR3 loop: CASSPGTSGRDEQFF. As DNA, the CDR3 is TGTGCCAGCAGCCCGGGGACTAGCGGGAGGGATGAGCAGTTCTTC.